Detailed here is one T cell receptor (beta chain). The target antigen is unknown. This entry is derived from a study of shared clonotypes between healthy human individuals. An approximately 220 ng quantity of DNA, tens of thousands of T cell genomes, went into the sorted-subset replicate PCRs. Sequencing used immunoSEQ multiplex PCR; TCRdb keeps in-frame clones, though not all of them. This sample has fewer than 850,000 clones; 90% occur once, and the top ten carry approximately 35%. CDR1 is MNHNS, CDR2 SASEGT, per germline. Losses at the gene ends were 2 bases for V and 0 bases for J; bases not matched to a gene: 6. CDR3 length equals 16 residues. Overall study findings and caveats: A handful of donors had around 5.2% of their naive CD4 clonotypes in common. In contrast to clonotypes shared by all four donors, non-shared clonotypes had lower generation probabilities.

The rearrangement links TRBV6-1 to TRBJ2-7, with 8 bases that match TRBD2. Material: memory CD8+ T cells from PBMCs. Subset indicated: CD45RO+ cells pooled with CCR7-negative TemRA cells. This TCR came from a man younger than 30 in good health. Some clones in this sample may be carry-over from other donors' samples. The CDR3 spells CASSEWASGLSYEQYF. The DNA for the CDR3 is TGTGCCAGCAGTGAATGGGCTAGCGGGCTCTCCTACGAGCAGTACTTC.